The present T cell receptor beta chain was sequenced within a study of cytomegalovirus exposure and HLA in healthy donors. Study findings and constraints: Reportedly, a later analysis found an Asian-associated ancestry cluster had fewer N-insertions than the roughly 700-donor mean.

Remarks on this clone: Its antigen is undetermined.

A multiplex PCR was run with 60 Vbeta primers and 13 Jbeta primers. Here immunoSEQ multiplex PCR was the method, and the copy in TCRdb shows in-frame clones only, minus some. There are 62,000 or so clones in the sample; approximately 87% occur only once, and roughly 1.5% lies in the top ten. V lost 2 bases, J lost 5 bases, and 5 bases stayed unmatched. Germline-derived CDR1 and CDR2 are SGHRS and YFSETQ. The length of the CDR3 is 15 residues. This sequence joins TRBV5-1 and TRBJ2-1, with 9 bases matching TRBD2. The sequenced sample was PBMCs. This clonotype was obtained from a man between 18 and 35 years old in good health and CMV-seronegative. This CDR3 reads CASSLGGGGNNEQFF. DNA of the CDR3: TGCGCCAGCAGCTTAGGCGGGGGGGGCAACAATGAGCAGTTCTTC.